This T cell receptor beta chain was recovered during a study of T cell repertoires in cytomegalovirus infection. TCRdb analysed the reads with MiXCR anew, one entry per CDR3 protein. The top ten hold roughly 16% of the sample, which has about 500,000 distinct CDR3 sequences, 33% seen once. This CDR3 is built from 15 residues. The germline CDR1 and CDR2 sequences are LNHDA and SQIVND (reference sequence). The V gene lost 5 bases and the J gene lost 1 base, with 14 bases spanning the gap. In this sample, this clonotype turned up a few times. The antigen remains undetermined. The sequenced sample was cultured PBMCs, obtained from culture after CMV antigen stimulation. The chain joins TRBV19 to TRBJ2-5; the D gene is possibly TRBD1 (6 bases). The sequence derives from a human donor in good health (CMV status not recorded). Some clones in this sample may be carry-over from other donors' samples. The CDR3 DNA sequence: TGTGCCAGTAGTTCTAACAGGGTCTTCCAAGAGACCCAGTACTTC. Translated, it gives CASSSNRVFQETQYF.